This TCR beta chain was profiled in a study of cytomegalovirus exposure and HLA in healthy donors. The germline V and J ends were trimmed by 3 bases and 0 bases, with 11 bases remaining between them. The germline V gene has CDR1 ENHRY and CDR2 SYGVKD. There are 15 residues in the CDR3. About this clone itself: Its specificity is unknown.

General study findings and limits: Most TCR beta V segments were productive about 87% or about 30% of the time in an earlier analysis. It was approximately 150 TCR beta chains that were listed as cytomegalovirus-associated.

At sampling all donors were nominally healthy, likely with unrecorded immune exposures. PCR amplification relied on 60 Vbeta primers (plus 13 Jbeta primers). Sequenced by immunoSEQ multiplex PCR; TCRdb stores in-frame clones only, minus some. This sample's table has about 190,000 clones. The TCR comes from a woman aged 25 to 39 in good health and CMV-seropositive. The chain joins TRBV10-3 to TRBJ1-1, with D tentatively TRBD1 (5 bases). Specimen: PBMCs. The CDR3 spells CAISESGLLNTEAFF. CDR3 DNA sequence: TGTGCCATCAGTGAATCAGGGCTGTTGAACACTGAAGCTTTCTTT.